This T cell receptor beta chain came from a study of T cell clusters in autoimmune cytopenias. Each sample's input was approximately 0.25 ug genomic DNA, roughly 40,000 genome equivalents. One tube held mixed TRB-A and TRB-B primer pools for touch-down PCR. TCRdb reworked the multiplex PCR reads into one entry per CDR3 protein, no DNA. This table holds under 9,000 distinct CDR3 sequences. This CDR3 region has 15 residues. Looked up from germline, CDR1 is SQVTM and CDR2 is ANQGSEA. This clonotype is medium-sized by frequency. The specimen was peripheral blood. This TCR came from a human donor with an autoimmune cytopenia or autoimmune hepatitis (not recorded which). The chain combines TRBV29-1 with TRBJ2-1; TCRdb reports TRBD1, a call that lacks DNA to check it against. The CDR3 sequence: CSVGQGVVSYNEQFF.